These 20 T cell receptor beta chains share one sample of origin, sequenced in a study of control samples from healthy donors and cancer patients (TCRdb year 2020). Preparation of the library involved the immunoSEQ multiplex PCR assay. TCRdb mirrors the immuneACCESS table, restricted to in-frame sequences. Some clones are absent from its copies; in checked studies, under half trace to an unresolved V gene, and the reason for the others is unknown. In this sample the table shows 94,000 or so clones, 84% of which occur a single time. The biggest ten clones account for under 40% of the sample. The sample consisted of PBMCs. Every receptor here comes from a man between 65 and 85 years old with lung cancer.

The genes are TRBV5-6 and TRBJ2-7; TRBD1 is a possible D gene (5 bases). This CDR3 region has 17 residues. The germline CDR1 and CDR2 sequences are SGHDT and YYEEEE. The germline V and J ends were trimmed by 4 bases and 5 bases, with 25 bases remaining between them. The CDR3, as DNA: TGTGCCAGCAGCCTGGGTGGCGTGGGCAGGGCACCGAACGAGCAGTACTTC. Its translation is CASSLGGVGRAPNEQYF.

The V gene is TRBV30, the J gene TRBJ1-5; no reliable D call. V lost 4 bases, J lost 3 bases, and 10 bases lay in between. Germline V gives CDR1 GTSNPN, CDR2 SVGIG (reference sequence). This CDR3 contains 13 residues. The CDR3 here is CAWTLDNNQPQHF. As DNA, the CDR3 is TGTGCCTGGACACTTGACAACAATCAGCCCCAGCATTTT.

This clone was seen more than once but under ten times. The chain combines TRBV6-6 with TRBJ2-2, with 8 bases that match TRBD1. Per the germline V gene, CDR1 is MNHNY and CDR2 is SVGAGI (reference sequence). The J segment lost 9 bases and the V segment lost 8 bases, leaving 11 bases of the junction unmatched. The CDR3 consists of 14 residues. The CDR3 nucleotides read TGTGCCAGCGGGGACAGGCGTGAGTTGCGGGAGCTGTTTTTT. Translating gives CASGDRRELRELFF.

The chain carries TRBV9 and TRBJ1-3; unclear D gene. This CDR3 spans 16 amino acids. The V end was cut by 0 bases, the J end by 0 bases, with 10 bases between. Germline V gene data show CDR1 as SGDLS and CDR2 as YYNGEE. The CDR3 coding sequence is TGTGCCAGCAGCGTAGCTCCAGGACCCTCTGGAAACACCATATATTTT. Protein product: CASSVAPGPSGNTIYF. Full variable domain (missing parts from reference TRBV9 and TRBJ1-3): DSGVTQTPKHLITATGQRVTLRCSPRSGDLSVYWYQQSLDQGLQFLIQYYNGEERAKGNILERFSAQQFPDLHSELNLSSLELGDSALYFCASSVAPGPSGNTIYFGEGSWLTVV.

The chain couples TRBV19 to TRBJ2-5, with a weak D call TRBD2 (5 bases). From germline, CDR1 is LNHDA and CDR2 SQIVND (reference sequence). This CDR3 contains 15 residues. V gave up 7 bases and J gave up 3 bases, with 18 bases separating them. This CDR3 is CASTPGFATKETQYF. The DNA of the CDR3 is TGTGCCAGTACCCCGGGATTTGCGACTAAAGAGACCCAGTACTTC.

The rearrangement joins TRBV27 to TRBJ2-1; 9 positions match TRBD1. The CDR3 runs to 15 residues. Germline CDR1 MNHEY, CDR2 SMNVEV (reference sequence). J was trimmed by 4 bases and V by 6 bases; bases with no gene match: 7. CDR3 loop: CASSAGTGQYNEQFF. The CDR3 coding sequence is TGTGCCAGCAGCGCCGGGACAGGGCAATACAATGAGCAGTTCTTC.

This chain connects TRBV4-2 to TRBJ2-7, with D unclear. CDR3 length: 12 amino acids. Germline values: CDR1 LGHNA, CDR2 YNFKEQ. The germline V and J ends were trimmed by 0 bases and 0 bases, with 0 bases remaining between them. The CDR3 DNA reads TGTGCCAGCAGCCAAGACTCCTACGAGCAGTACTTC. Amino acids: CASSQDSYEQYF.

The chain uses TRBV21-1 and TRBJ2-7; TRBD2, the D gene given by the table, was not confirmed from the DNA. TRBV21-1 is described as a pseudogene. The CDR3 is 13 amino acids. CDR3 in amino acids: CASSTGDSYEQYF. The CDR3 DNA is TGTGCCAGCAGTACGGGAGACTCCTACGAGCAGTACTTC.

This chain links TRBV4-1 with TRBJ2-7, with 9 bases fitting TRBD1. Germline V gene data show CDR1 as MGHRA and CDR2 as YSYEKL. CDR3 length: 15 residues. V trimming: 4 bases; J trimming: 4 bases; junction bases outside the gene matches: 8. CDR3 region: CASSPGQGPVYEQYF. CDR3 DNA sequence: TGCGCCAGCAGCCCCGGACAGGGGCCTGTTTACGAGCAGTACTTC.

V is TRBV19 and J is TRBJ2-5; tentatively, D is TRBD1 (7 bases). V was trimmed by 5 bases and J by 4 bases, leaving 14 bases between them. Germline assignment: CDR1 LNHDA and CDR2 SQIVND (reference sequence). The CDR3 is made up of 14 amino acids. The CDR3 region is CASSVNRGGETQYF. The CDR3, as DNA: TGTGCCAGTAGTGTTAACAGGGGAGGAGAGACCCAGTACTTC.

The sample holds one count of this clone. The chain couples TRBV2 to TRBJ1-3; no clear D gene. This CDR3 region has 13 residues. Germline CDR1 reads SNHLY; CDR2 reads FYNNEI. The germline V and J ends were trimmed by 4 bases and 3 bases, with 7 bases remaining between them. The CDR3: CASSGFDGNTIYF. In DNA, the CDR3 is TGTGCCAGCAGTGGTTTTGATGGAAACACCATATATTTT.

V usage is TRBV27 and J usage is TRBJ1-6; D gene ambiguous. CDR1 and CDR2 from the germline V gene are MNHEY and SMNVEV (reference sequence). V lost 2 bases and J 10 bases, leaving 9 bases between the germline ends. The CDR3 is 13 residues long. The CDR3 region is CASSLKVLSPLHF. Written as DNA, the CDR3 is TGTGCCAGCAGTTTAAAGGTGTTATCACCCCTCCACTTT.

The chain links TRBV5-8 to TRBJ1-4; 7 nucleotides line up with TRBD1. CDR1 is SGHTS, CDR2 YDEGEE, per germline. Germline trimming cut 0 bases from V and 0 bases from J; bases unmatched to any gene: 2. This CDR3 is 16 amino acids long. The CDR3 sequence is CASSLGQGPTNEKLFF. In DNA, the CDR3 is TGTGCCAGCAGCTTGGGACAGGGTCCAACTAATGAAAAACTGTTTTTT.

The chain links TRBV25-1 to TRBJ1-6, with D perhaps TRBD1 (5 bases). The germline CDR1 and CDR2 sequences are MGHDK and SYGVNS. CDR3 length equals 13 residues. V was cut by 7 bases and J by 7 bases, with 11 bases left in between. CDR3 loop: CASNGHPNSPLHF. CDR3 nucleotides: TGTGCCAGCAATGGACACCCCAATTCACCCCTCCACTTT.

V usage is TRBV5-1 and J usage is TRBJ2-1, with 9 bases fitting TRBD2. Germline V gene data show CDR1 as SGHRS and CDR2 as YFSETQ. The CDR3 is made up of 16 amino acids. J lost 4 bases, V lost 4 bases, and 9 bases had no gene match. The CDR3 DNA reads TGCGCCAGCAGCGTCATGGGACTAGCTGGTTACAATGAGCAGTTCTTC. This translates into CASSVMGLAGYNEQFF.

The chain employs TRBV29-1 and TRBJ1-1, with unresolved D. The germline V gene encodes CDR1 SQVTM and CDR2 ANQGSEA. Trimming took 3 bases from V and 1 from J, leaving 6 bases between them. This CDR3 is 12 amino acids long. CDR3: CSVDIGNTEAFF. In nucleotides, the CDR3 is TGCAGCGTTGATATAGGGAACACTGAAGCTTTCTTT.

This sequence joins TRBV24-1 and TRBJ2-3; 7 nucleotides line up with TRBD2. Germline V gene data show CDR1 as KGHDR and CDR2 as SFDVKD. The V gene end was trimmed by 1 base and the J gene end by 3 bases; junction bases not matched to a gene: 6. This CDR3 is 16 amino acids long. CDR3 region: CATSDFGHGGTDTQYF. CDR3 sequence (DNA): TGTGCCACCAGTGATTTTGGACACGGGGGGACAGATACGCAGTATTTT.

This sequence joins TRBV24-1 and TRBJ2-3; TRBD1 aligns across 7 bases. Germline CDR1 is KGHDR and CDR2 is SFDVKD. Trimming took 4 bases from V and 2 from J; bases not matched to a gene: 11. The CDR3 loop spans 17 amino acids. In DNA form, the CDR3 reads TGTGCCACCAGTGAGAAGACAGGGAGTCCCACCACAGATACGCAGTATTTT. Translated: CATSEKTGSPTTDTQYF.

The table lists this clone with a few counts. CDR3 residues: CATSDSRQGPGTEAFF. For the CDR3, the DNA is TGTGCCACCAGTGACAGTCGACAGGGCCCGGGGACTGAAGCTTTCTTT. The V and J genes are TRBV24-1 and TRBJ1-1; the match to TRBD1 covers 7 bases. This CDR3 has 16 residues. V was clipped by 4 bases and J by 5 bases; unmatched bases: 12. Germline values: CDR1 KGHDR, CDR2 SFDVKD.

This clone was detected once. Here the CDR3 DNA reads TGTGCCAGCAGCTTGGGTGTGGGGTTTTCCGATTACACCGGGGAGCTGTTTTTT. It codes for CASSLGVGFSDYTGELFF. The chain couples TRBV7-9 to TRBJ2-2, with D uncertain. The germline V and J ends were trimmed by 3 bases and 3 bases, with 20 bases remaining between them. The CDR3 sequence is 18 residues long. In germline, CDR1 is SEHNR, CDR2 FQNEAQ (reference sequence).